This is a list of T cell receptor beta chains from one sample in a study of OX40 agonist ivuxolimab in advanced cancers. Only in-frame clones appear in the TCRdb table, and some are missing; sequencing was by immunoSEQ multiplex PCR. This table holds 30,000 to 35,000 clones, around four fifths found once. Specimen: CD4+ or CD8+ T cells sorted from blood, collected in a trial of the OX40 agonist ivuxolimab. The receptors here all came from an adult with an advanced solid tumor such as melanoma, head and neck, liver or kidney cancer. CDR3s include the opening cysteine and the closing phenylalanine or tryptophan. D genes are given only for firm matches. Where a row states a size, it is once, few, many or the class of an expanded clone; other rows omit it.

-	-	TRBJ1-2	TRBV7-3	TGTGCCAGCAGCCCGACGGGGGGCCACCCTAACTATGGCTACACCTTC	CASSPTGGHPNYGYTF
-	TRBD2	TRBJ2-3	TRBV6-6	TGTGCCAGCAGTTCCCTACTAGCGTCGTTCACAGATACGCAGTATTTT	CASSSLLASFTDTQYF
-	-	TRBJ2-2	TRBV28	TGTGCCAGCAGGCTTGCTTACACCGGGGAGCTGTTTTTT	CASRLAYTGELFF
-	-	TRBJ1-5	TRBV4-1	TGCGCCAGCAGCCAAGATACAGTAGATTATCAGCCCCAGCATTTT	CASSQDTVDYQPQHF
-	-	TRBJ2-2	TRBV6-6	TGTGCCAGCGGATGGACCGGGGAGCTGTTTTTT	CASGWTGELFF
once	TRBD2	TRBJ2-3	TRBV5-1	TGCGCCAGCAGCTTGGGGGGACTAGCGGGAGGGACAGATACGCAGTATTTT	CASSLGGLAGGTDTQYF
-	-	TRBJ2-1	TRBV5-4	TGTGCCAGCAGCTTGGGGCAGGGCAGTGAGCAGTTCTTC	CASSLGQGSEQFF
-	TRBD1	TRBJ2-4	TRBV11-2	TGTGCCAGCAGCCCAAGGGACAGGGGCGCGGAGGTCGTAAACATTCAGTACTTC	CASSPRDRGAEVVNIQYF
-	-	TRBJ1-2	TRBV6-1	TGTGCCAGCAGCCCCGACGGCCTCTATGGCTACACCTTC	CASSPDGLYGYTF
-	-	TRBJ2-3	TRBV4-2	TGTGCCAGCAGCCAAGACTACCTTAGCACAGATACGCAGTATTTT	CASSQDYLSTDTQYF
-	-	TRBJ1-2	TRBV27	TGTGCCAGCAACGCGGGCGGACCTTATGGCTACACCTTC	CASNAGGPYGYTF
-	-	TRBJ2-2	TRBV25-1	TGTGCCAGCAGTGAGAATAGCGGAACCTCGGGCACCGGGGAGCTGTTTTTT	CASSENSGTSGTGELFF
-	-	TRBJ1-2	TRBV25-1	TGTGCCAGCCTACATGGGGCCAGCTACACCTTC	CASLHGASYTF
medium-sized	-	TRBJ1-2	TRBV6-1	TGTGCCAGCAGTGAAATGGGAGGTGGCTACACCTTC	CASSEMGGGYTF
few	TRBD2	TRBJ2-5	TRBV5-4	TGTGCCAGCAGCTGGACGCCCGGGACTAGCGCACAAGAGACCCAGTACTTC	CASSWTPGTSAQETQYF
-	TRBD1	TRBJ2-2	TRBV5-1	TGCGCCAGCAGCCCCAGGACAGGGCGATTAGGGGAGCTGTTTTTT	CASSPRTGRLGELFF
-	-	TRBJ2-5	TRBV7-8	TGTGCCAGCAGCCAGAAAGAGACCCAGTACTTC	CASSQKETQYF
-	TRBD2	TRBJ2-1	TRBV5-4	TGTGCCAGCAGCCCGGGACTAGCGGGGAAGGATGAGCAGTTCTTC	CASSPGLAGKDEQFF
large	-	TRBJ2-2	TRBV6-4	TGTGCCAGCAGCCCAGACCAGGAGGCTATCGGGGAGCTGTTTTTT	CASSPDQEAIGELFF
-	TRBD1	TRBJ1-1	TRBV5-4	TGTGCCAGCAGCGAAGAGCCATTGGACAGGGACGGAGCTTTCTTT	CASSEEPLDRDGAFF
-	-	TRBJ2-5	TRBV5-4	TGTGCCATCGGGGGATTCCGAGTGGAGACCCAGTACTTC	CAIGGFRVETQYF
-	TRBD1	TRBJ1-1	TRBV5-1	TGCGCCAGCAGCCGTTGGACAGGGGACACTGAAGCTTTCTTT	CASSRWTGDTEAFF
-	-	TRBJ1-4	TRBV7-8	TGTGCCAGCAGCCCGGCCGGGGAACATAATGAAAAACTGTTTTTT	CASSPAGEHNEKLFF
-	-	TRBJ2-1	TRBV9	TGTGCCAGCAGCGTAGATCAGGCCAGACCATTGATCTACAATGAGCAGTTCTTC	CASSVDQARPLIYNEQFF
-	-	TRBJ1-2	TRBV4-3	TGCGCCAGCAGCCAAGAAAGAACCGGGCCTAACTATGGCTACACCTTC	CASSQERTGPNYGYTF
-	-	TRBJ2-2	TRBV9	TGTGCCAGCAGCCTAGGGGCCCGGTTAAACACCGGGGAGCTGTTTTTT	CASSLGARLNTGELFF
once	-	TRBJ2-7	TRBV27	TGTGCCAGCAGTTTTGAGACAGCAAAGTCCTACGAGCAGTACTTC	CASSFETAKSYEQYF
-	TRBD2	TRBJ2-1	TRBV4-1	TGCGCCAGCAGCACACAACTAGCGGGAGCGTATGGGGACAATGAGCAGTTCTTC	CASSTQLAGAYGDNEQFF
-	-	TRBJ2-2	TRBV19	TGTGCCAGTAATGAAGGGATTGGGGAGCTGTTTTTT	CASNEGIGELFF
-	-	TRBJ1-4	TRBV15	TGTGCCACCAGAGGACAGAATGAAAAACTGTTTTTT	CATRGQNEKLFF
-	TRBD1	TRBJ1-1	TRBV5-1	TGCGCCAGCAGCAACGGACAGGGAAAGACTGAAGCTTTCTTT	CASSNGQGKTEAFF
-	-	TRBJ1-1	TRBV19	TGTGCCAGTACCCCCAAAGTCCTCACTGAAGCTTTCTTT	CASTPKVLTEAFF
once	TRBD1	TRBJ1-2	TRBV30	TGTGCCTGGAGTCCGGGACAGGGATTTCACTACACCTTC	CAWSPGQGFHYTF
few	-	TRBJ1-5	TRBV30	TGTGCCTGGAGTGTACCGACCGGGGGACAGCCCCAGCATTTT	CAWSVPTGGQPQHF
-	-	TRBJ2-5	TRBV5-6	TGTGCCAGCAGCTTGAACAGGGAACCACAAGAGACCCAGTACTTC	CASSLNREPQETQYF
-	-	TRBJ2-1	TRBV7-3	TGTGCCAGCAGCTTACTAACGGGAGCCAACAATGAGCAGTTCTTC	CASSLLTGANNEQFF
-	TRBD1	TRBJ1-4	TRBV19	TGTGCCAGTAGTATTGGGGCGACAGGGGTTTTGGCTAATGAAAAACTGTTTTTT	CASSIGATGVLANEKLFF
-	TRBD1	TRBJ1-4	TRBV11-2	TGTGCCAGCAGCTTGGGAAAGACAGGGGGTAATGAAAAACTGTTTTTT	CASSLGKTGGNEKLFF
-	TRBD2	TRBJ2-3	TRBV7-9	TGTGCCAGCAGCCCTAGCGGGAGTCCTACAGATACGCAGTATTTT	CASSPSGSPTDTQYF
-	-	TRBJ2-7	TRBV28	TGTGCCAGCAGCCCGGAACTATTAGGGCCCTACGAGCAGTACTTC	CASSPELLGPYEQYF
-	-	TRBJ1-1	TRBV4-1	TGCGCCAGCAGCCAAGATCTAGGAAGCGACACTGAAGCTTTCTTT	CASSQDLGSDTEAFF
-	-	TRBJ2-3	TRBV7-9	TGTGCCAGCAGGGCTAGAGGAGTTCATCATACGCAGTATTTT	CASRARGVHHTQYF
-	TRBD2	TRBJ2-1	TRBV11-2	TGTGCCAGCAGCTCTAGCGGGTACTACAATGAGCAGTTCTTC	CASSSSGYYNEQFF